Below are 32 T cell receptor beta chains sequenced from a single sample in a study of graft-versus-host responses after intestinal transplantation. Only in-frame clones appear in the TCRdb table, and some are missing; sequencing was by immunoSEQ multiplex PCR. Of about 21,000 clones listed, 50% to 70% are singletons. The sample here was alloreactive CD4+ T cells from a mixed lymphocyte reaction culture, taken before intestinal transplant. Specified subset: CFSE-low proliferating T cells sorted from roughly six-day pre-transplant mixed lymphocyte reaction (GvH or HvG direction). These receptors all stem from a human patient who received an intestinal transplant.

The chain uses TRBV6-5 and TRBJ2-1, with 9 positions matching TRBD1. The CDR3 runs to 15 residues. With 6 bases clipped from V and 5 bases from J, the junction kept 8 bases outside the gene matches. CDR1 is MNHEY and CDR2 is SVGAGI in the germline V gene. The DNA for the CDR3 is TGTGCCAGCAGCTGGGACAGGGCCCCCGACAATGAGCAGTTCTTC. This translates into CASSWDRAPDNEQFF.

The chain links TRBV7-2 to TRBJ2-5; maybe TRBD2 (6 bases). Trimming stripped 4 bases from V and 2 bases from J, with 14 bases between. Germline V gene sequence: CDR1 SGHTA, CDR2 FQGNSA. This CDR3 spans 15 amino acids. CDR3 coding DNA: TGTGCCAGCAGCTCGGGGACTGTGGTTCAAGAGACCCAGTACTTC. This codes for CASSSGTVVQETQYF.

This clone showed up just a few times. The chain uses TRBV6-6 and TRBJ1-6, with TRBD1 matching over 9 bases. The ends lost 4 bases at V and 10 bases at J; junction bases unmatched: 8. The CDR3 spans 15 residues. Germline loops: CDR1 MNHNY, CDR2 SVGAGI (reference sequence). The CDR3 here is CASSSPTTGGSPLHF. CDR3 nucleotides: TGTGCCAGCAGTTCTCCTACGACAGGGGGGTCACCCCTCCACTTT.

The chain couples TRBV6-6 to TRBJ1-4, with D tentatively TRBD1 (5 bases). Trimming cost V 2 bases and J 5 bases, with 15 bases left between them. CDR3 length: 16 amino acids. The germline gives CDR1 MNHNY, CDR2 SVGAGI (reference sequence). CDR3 nucleotides: TGTGCCAGCAGTTACCTGATCGCAGGGATGAATGAAAAACTGTTTTTT. Protein: CASSYLIAGMNEKLFF.

This sequence joins TRBV19 and TRBJ2-2, with 8 bases identical to TRBD1. The J segment lost 5 bases and the V segment lost 5 bases, leaving 10 bases of the junction unmatched. Germline V CDR1 and CDR2: LNHDA, SQIVND (reference sequence). The CDR3 is made up of 16 amino acids. CDR3 amino acids: CASSPRRGQATGELFF. The CDR3 DNA reads as TGTGCCAGTAGTCCCCGCAGGGGGCAGGCAACCGGGGAGCTGTTTTTT.

The chain employs TRBV4-3 and TRBJ2-2, with TRBD2 matching over 11 bases. J was trimmed by 3 bases and V by 1 base; bases with no gene match: 7. Germline-derived CDR1 and CDR2 are LGHNA and YSLEER. The CDR3 is 18 amino acids. The CDR3, as DNA: TGCGCCAGCAGCCAAGCGGCCCGACTAGCGGGATACACCGGGGAGCTGTTTTTT. The encoded protein is CASSQAARLAGYTGELFF.

This clone showed up just a few times. The chain links TRBV5-8 to TRBJ1-1, with 9 positions matching TRBD1. CDR1 is SGHTS, CDR2 YDEGEE, per germline. V lost 4 bases to trimming and J lost 1 base; unmatched junction nucleotides: 5. This CDR3 is 15 amino acids long. The CDR3 spells CASSIQGAANTEAFF. The CDR3 nucleotides read TGTGCCAGCAGCATACAGGGGGCAGCGAACACTGAAGCTTTCTTT.

The V gene is TRBV30, the J gene TRBJ1-3; D unresolved. Germline CDR1 GTSNPN, CDR2 SVGIG (reference sequence). Deletions cut 1 base from V and 2 bases from J, with 9 bases between. The length of the CDR3 is 14 residues. The CDR3 sequence is CAWSGSLTGNTIYF. CDR3 sequence (DNA): TGTGCCTGGAGTGGGAGTCTCACTGGAAACACCATATATTTT. Looking up the rest from reference TRBV30 and TRBJ1-3 gives the full variable domain: SQTIHQWPATLVQPVGSPLSLECTVEGTSNPNLYWYRQAAGRGLQLLFYSVGIGQISSEVPQNLSASRPQDRQFILSSKKLLLSDSGFYLCAWSGSLTGNTIYFGEGSWLTVV.

Details on this clone: In the same sample, other DNA sequences code for this CDR3. The rearrangement uses TRBV18 and TRBJ2-5, with D hard to call. From germline, CDR1 is KGHSH and CDR2 LQKENI. This CDR3 is built from 12 residues. V lost 3 bases to trimming and J lost 5 bases, with 7 bases between them. Here the CDR3 reads CASSPSGETQYF. The CDR3 DNA sequence: TGTGCCAGCTCACCTTCGGGTGAGACCCAGTACTTC. Full variable domain (rest looked up from reference TRBV18 and TRBJ2-5): NAGVMQNPRHLVRRRGQEARLRCSPMKGHSHVYWYRQLPEEGLKFMVYLQKENIIDESGMPKERFSAEFPKEGPSILRIQQVVRGDSAAYFCASSPSGETQYFGPGTRLLVL.

The genes are TRBV5-6 and TRBJ2-3; D is undetermined. V shed 0 bases and J shed 0 bases, with 11 bases lying between them. Per the germline V gene, CDR1 is SGHDT and CDR2 is YYEEEE. CDR3 length: 16 amino acids. In DNA form, the CDR3 reads TGTGCCAGCAGCTTGGTGGTTACAGAAAGCACAGATACGCAGTATTTT. As protein: CASSLVVTESTDTQYF.

This clone showed up just a few times. The rearrangement joins TRBV5-1 to TRBJ2-3, with 8 nucleotides matching TRBD2. V lost 1 base to trimming and J lost 1 base; unmatched junction nucleotides: 5. The V gene's germline CDR1 is SGHRS and CDR2 YFSETQ. CDR3 length: 16 amino acids. CDR3: CASSLTGGVRTDTQYF. CDR3 nucleotide sequence: TGCGCCAGCAGCTTGACGGGAGGGGTTCGCACAGATACGCAGTATTTT.

The chain uses TRBV7-9 and TRBJ2-5; TRBD1 agrees at 9 bases. The CDR3 loop spans 14 amino acids. Germline V lookup: CDR1 SEHNR, CDR2 FQNEAQ (reference sequence). The junction had 4 bases not matched to a gene; V was cut back by 3 bases and J by 5 bases. This CDR3 is CASSFWTGVETQYF. Written as DNA, the CDR3 is TGTGCCAGCAGCTTCTGGACAGGGGTCGAGACCCAGTACTTC.

CDR3 DNA sequence: TGCGCCAGCAGCCAAGATGAACTGCAGGGGGCCATCCTCTATGGCTACACCTTC. It yields the protein CASSQDELQGAILYGYTF. The chain combines TRBV4-1 with TRBJ1-2, with 8 positions matching TRBD1. After removal of 0 bases from V and 4 bases from J, the junction contained 13 bases not matched to a gene. Looked up from germline, CDR1 is MGHRA and CDR2 is YSYEKL. The CDR3 runs to 18 residues.

This clone was counted only a few times. CDR3 sequence (DNA): TGTGCCAGCAGTATATTGGGACAGGGCGGCAATCAGCCCCAGCATTTT. Protein sequence: CASSILGQGGNQPQHF. The chain employs TRBV28 and TRBJ1-5, with 9 bases lining up with TRBD1. CDR1 and CDR2 from the germline V gene are MDHEN and SYDVKM. This CDR3 has 16 residues. The ends lost 5 bases at V and 2 bases at J; junction bases unmatched: 7.

V usage is TRBV2 and J usage is TRBJ2-2; 10 positions agree with TRBD1. Germline V CDR1 and CDR2: SNHLY, FYNNEI. The CDR3 extends over 15 amino acids. The V segment lost 7 bases and the J segment 4 bases; nucleotides outside the gene matches: 6. This chain's CDR3 is CASIRDRGATGELFF. In DNA, the CDR3 is TGTGCCAGCATTCGGGACAGGGGTGCCACCGGGGAGCTGTTTTTT. The full variable domain, its missing parts supplied by reference TRBV2 and TRBJ2-2, is EPEVTQTPSHQVTQMGQEVILRCVPISNHLYFYWYRQILGQKVEFLVSFYNNEISEKSEIFDDQFSVERPDGSNFTLKIRSTKLEDSAMYFCASIRDRGATGELFFGEGSRLTVL.

The chain employs TRBV27 and TRBJ1-1, with TRBD1 as a possible D gene (5 bases). The germline V and J ends were trimmed by 2 bases and 4 bases, with 8 bases remaining between them. Germline lookup yields CDR1 MNHEY and CDR2 SMNVEV (reference sequence). The CDR3 consists of 13 residues. Here the CDR3 DNA reads TGTGCCAGCAGTTTAACCGGGGGCACTGAAGCTTTCTTT. This sequence encodes CASSLTGGTEAFF.

This clone was counted only a few times. The V and J genes are TRBV6-6 and TRBJ1-2, with D maybe TRBD1 (5 bases). Trimming removed 6 bases from V and 4 bases from J, with 18 bases in between. Germline CDR1 MNHNY, CDR2 SVGAGI (reference sequence). The CDR3 consists of 15 residues. CDR3 in DNA: TGTGCCAGCAGAGACGGGGGGGGAACTTCCTATGGCTACACCTTC. It codes for CASRDGGGTSYGYTF.

The chain has TRBV4-1 and TRBJ2-5; 8 nucleotides agree with TRBD1. The V gene end was trimmed by 1 base and the J gene end by 2 bases; junction bases not matched to a gene: 3. CDR3 length: 15 amino acids. Germline CDR1 and CDR2: MGHRA and YSYEKL. CDR3 DNA sequence: TGCGCCAGCAGCCAAGTAACAGGGGGGCAAGAGACCCAGTACTTC. It specifies CASSQVTGGQETQYF.

This sequence joins TRBV5-8 and TRBJ2-5; 10 bases are shared with TRBD1. Germline CDR1 and CDR2: SGHTS and YDEGEE. The V and J ends lost 0 bases and 4 bases, in that order; junction bases with no gene match: 0. The CDR3 covers 14 residues. The CDR3 sequence: CASSLGQGAETQYF. In nucleotides, the CDR3 is TGTGCCAGCAGCTTGGGACAGGGGGCAGAGACCCAGTACTTC.

This clone was counted once. The chain is built from TRBV28 and TRBJ2-7, with 9 bases that match TRBD2. The CDR3 covers 17 residues. V shed 2 bases and J 3 bases; nucleotides not matched to a gene: 11. Germline lookup yields CDR1 MDHEN and CDR2 SYDVKM. CDR3 region: CASSLPGSGRRHYEQYF. CDR3 DNA sequence: TGTGCCAGCAGTTTACCGGGTAGCGGGAGAAGACACTACGAGCAGTACTTC.

This clone showed up just a few times. The V gene is TRBV10-3, the J gene TRBJ2-3; tentatively, D is TRBD1 (5 bases). CDR1 is ENHRY and CDR2 is SYGVKD in the germline V gene. Deletions cut 8 bases from V and 3 bases from J, with 12 bases between. CDR3 length equals 13 residues. CDR3 in amino acids: CAIWGSGTDTQYF. The CDR3 coding sequence is TGTGCCATCTGGGGCAGTGGAACAGATACGCAGTATTTT.

This clone has a handful of counts. The chain carries TRBV6-5 and TRBJ1-2; D is undetermined. The CDR3 consists of 14 residues. Trimming cost V 6 bases and J 0 bases, with 11 bases left between them. CDR1 MNHEY and CDR2 SVGAGI come from the germline V gene. The CDR3 sequence is CASSPGGPNYGYTF. Here the CDR3 DNA reads TGTGCCAGCAGCCCCGGAGGGCCTAACTATGGCTACACCTTC.

The count of this clone is one. The V call is TRBV9, the J call TRBJ2-2; D may be TRBD1 (6 bases). Between the trimmed V and J ends, which lost 4 bases and 5 bases, there was a span of 21 bases. The germline V gene has CDR1 SGDLS and CDR2 YYNGEE. This CDR3 is 17 amino acids long. The DNA for the CDR3 is TGTGCCAGCAGCCCTCACCCCGGGACACGTCTGACCGGGGAGCTGTTTTTT. Amino acid sequence: CASSPHPGTRLTGELFF.

This rearrangement joins TRBV9 to TRBJ2-7; 12 bases match TRBD2. The V segment lost 3 bases and the J segment 6 bases; nucleotides outside the gene matches: 4. Germline lookup yields CDR1 SGDLS and CDR2 YYNGEE. This CDR3 spans 14 amino acids. In DNA form, the CDR3 reads TGTGCCAGCAGCGCACTAGCGGGAGGATCCGAGCAGTACTTC. Translated, it gives CASSALAGGSEQYF.

The chain couples TRBV30 to TRBJ1-4; D is perhaps TRBD1 (5 bases). The germline V gene has CDR1 GTSNPN and CDR2 SVGIG (reference sequence). V was pared by 0 bases and J by 3 bases, with 11 bases between. The CDR3 is made up of 15 amino acids. For the CDR3, the DNA is TGTGCCTGGAGTGTACGCACAGGCTCTAATGAAAAACTGTTTTTT. Translation: CAWSVRTGSNEKLFF.

This clone has just a few counts. The chain is built from TRBV18 and TRBJ2-1, with 7 bases lining up with TRBD2. The CDR3 sequence is 18 residues long. V lost 3 bases to trimming and J lost 4 bases; unmatched junction nucleotides: 15. Germline lookup yields CDR1 KGHSH and CDR2 LQKENI. Written as DNA, the CDR3 is TGTGCCAGCTCACCCTTCCTTCTCCTGGCGGGAGTGTACAATGAGCAGTTCTTC. Amino acids: CASSPFLLLAGVYNEQFF.

The chain employs TRBV6-1 and TRBJ1-4; 8 bases map to TRBD1. The germline gives CDR1 MNHNS, CDR2 SASEGT. The CDR3 sequence is 14 residues long. Unmatched junction bases numbered 8, after V lost 6 bases and J lost 8 bases. The CDR3 nucleotides read TGTGCCAGCAGACCACAGGGGGTTAACGAAAAACTGTTTTTT. It yields the protein CASRPQGVNEKLFF.

This clone was observed once. The rearrangement uses TRBV5-4 and TRBJ1-3, with D perhaps TRBD1 (6 bases). Germline CDR1 SGHNT, CDR2 YYREEE (reference sequence). This CDR3 has 17 amino acids. V was shortened by 0 bases and J by 0 bases, with 13 bases between the two germline ends. This chain's CDR3 is CASSLGGGMGSGNTIYF. The CDR3 DNA sequence: TGTGCCAGCAGCTTGGGAGGGGGTATGGGCTCTGGAAACACCATATATTTT.

This chain joins TRBV7-2 and TRBJ1-2, with 7 bases matching TRBD1. Germline V gene data show CDR1 as SGHTA and CDR2 as FQGNSA. CDR3 length equals 17 residues. V lost 1 base, J lost 8 bases, and 16 bases stayed unmatched. The CDR3 loop is CASSLEIVSGQGQGYTF. CDR3 sequence (DNA): TGTGCCAGCAGCTTAGAGATTGTCTCGGGCCAGGGACAGGGCTACACCTTC.

This clone came up a few times. The chain joins TRBV7-2 to TRBJ1-5; D gene ambiguous. CDR1 and CDR2 from the germline V gene are SGHTA and FQGNSA. The ends were cut back, 1 base at V and 0 bases at J, with 10 bases in the middle. This CDR3 is built from 16 residues. This chain's CDR3 is CASSLGQTLSNQPQHF. Here the CDR3 DNA reads TGTGCCAGCAGCTTAGGACAAACCCTTAGCAATCAGCCCCAGCATTTT. Based on the CDR3 plus reference TRBV7-2 and TRBJ1-5, the full variable domain is GAGVSQSPSNKVTEKGKDVELRCDPISGHTALYWYRQSLGQGLEFLIYFQGNSAPDKSGLPSDRFSAERTGGSVSTLTIQRTQQEDSAVYLCASSLGQTLSNQPQHFGDGTRLSIL.

This chain joins TRBV6-1 and TRBJ1-2, with 7 bases fitting TRBD1. The V gene's germline CDR1 is MNHNS and CDR2 SASEGT. The CDR3 loop spans 14 amino acids. With 3 bases clipped from V and 4 bases from J, the junction kept 5 bases outside the gene matches. CDR3 protein: CASSDWDSIYGYTF. CDR3 coding DNA: TGTGCCAGCAGTGATTGGGACAGCATCTATGGCTACACCTTC.

V and J are TRBV11-2 and TRBJ1-2, with TRBD1 as a possible D gene (5 bases). CDR1 is SGHAT, CDR2 FQNNGV, per germline. With 1 base removed from V and 7 bases from J, the gap between germline ends came to 7 bases. CDR3 length equals 12 residues. CDR3 protein: CASSLGGGGYTF. DNA of the CDR3: TGTGCCAGCAGCTTAGGGGGGGGTGGCTACACCTTC.